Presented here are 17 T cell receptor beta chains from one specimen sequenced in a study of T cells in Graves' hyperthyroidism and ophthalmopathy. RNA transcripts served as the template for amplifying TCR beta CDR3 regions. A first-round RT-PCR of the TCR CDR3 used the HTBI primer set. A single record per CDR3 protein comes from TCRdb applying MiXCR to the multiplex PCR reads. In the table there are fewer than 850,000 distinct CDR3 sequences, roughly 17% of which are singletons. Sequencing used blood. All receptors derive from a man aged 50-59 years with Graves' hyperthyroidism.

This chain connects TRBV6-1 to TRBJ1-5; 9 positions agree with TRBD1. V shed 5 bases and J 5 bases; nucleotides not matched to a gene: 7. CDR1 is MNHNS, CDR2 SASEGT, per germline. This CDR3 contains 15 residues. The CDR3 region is CASSPLRDRDQPQHF. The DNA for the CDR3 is TGTGCCAGCAGTCCCCTCCGGGACAGGGATCAGCCCCAGCATTTT.

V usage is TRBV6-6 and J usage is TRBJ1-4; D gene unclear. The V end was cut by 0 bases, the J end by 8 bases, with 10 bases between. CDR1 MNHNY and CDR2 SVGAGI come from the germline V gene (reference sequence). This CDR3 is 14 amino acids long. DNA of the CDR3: TGTGCCAGCAGTTACTCTGAGGGATGGGAAAAACTGTTTTTT. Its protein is CASSYSEGWEKLFF.

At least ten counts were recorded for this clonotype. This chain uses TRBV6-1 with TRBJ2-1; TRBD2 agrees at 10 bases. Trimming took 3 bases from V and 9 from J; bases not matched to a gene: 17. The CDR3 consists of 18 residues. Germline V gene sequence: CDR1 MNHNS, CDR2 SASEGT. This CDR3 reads CASSDPPGVASGRGEQFF. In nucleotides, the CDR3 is TGTGCCAGCAGTGATCCTCCAGGGGTCGCTAGCGGGAGAGGTGAGCAGTTCTTC.

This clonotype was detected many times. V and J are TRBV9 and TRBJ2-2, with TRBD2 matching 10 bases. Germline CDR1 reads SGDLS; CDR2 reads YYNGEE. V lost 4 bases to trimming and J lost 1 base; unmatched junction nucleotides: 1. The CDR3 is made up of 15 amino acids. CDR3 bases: TGTGCCAGCAGCTCTAGCGGGAGGAACACCGGGGAGCTGTTTTTT. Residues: CASSSSGRNTGELFF.

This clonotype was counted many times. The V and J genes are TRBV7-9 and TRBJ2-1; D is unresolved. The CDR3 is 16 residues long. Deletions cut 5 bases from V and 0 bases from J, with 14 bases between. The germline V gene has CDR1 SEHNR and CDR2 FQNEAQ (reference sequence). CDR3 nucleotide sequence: TGTGCCAGCAGCCCTGCCCGGGCGAGCTCCTACAATGAGCAGTTCTTC. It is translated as CASSPARASSYNEQFF.

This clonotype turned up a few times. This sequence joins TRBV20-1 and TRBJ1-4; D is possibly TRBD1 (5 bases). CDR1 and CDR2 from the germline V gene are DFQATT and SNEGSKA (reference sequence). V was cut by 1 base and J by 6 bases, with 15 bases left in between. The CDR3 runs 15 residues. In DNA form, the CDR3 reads TGCAGTGCTAGAGCGTTGGGGGACGGAGATGAAAAACTGTTTTTT. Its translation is CSARALGDGDEKLFF.

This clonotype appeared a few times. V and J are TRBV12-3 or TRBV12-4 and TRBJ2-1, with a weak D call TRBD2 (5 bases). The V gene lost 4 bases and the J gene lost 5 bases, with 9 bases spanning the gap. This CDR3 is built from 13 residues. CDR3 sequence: CASSSGRDNEQFF. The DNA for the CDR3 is TGTGCCAGCAGTTCCGGGCGGGACAATGAGCAGTTCTTC.

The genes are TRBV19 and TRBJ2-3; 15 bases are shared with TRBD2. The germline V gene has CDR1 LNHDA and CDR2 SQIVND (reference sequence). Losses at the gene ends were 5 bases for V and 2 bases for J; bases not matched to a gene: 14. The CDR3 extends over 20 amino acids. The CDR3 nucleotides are TGTGCCAGTAGTCCCGGACTAGCGGGAGGGCCGGGGCGTGTCACAGATACGCAGTATTTT. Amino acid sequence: CASSPGLAGGPGRVTDTQYF.

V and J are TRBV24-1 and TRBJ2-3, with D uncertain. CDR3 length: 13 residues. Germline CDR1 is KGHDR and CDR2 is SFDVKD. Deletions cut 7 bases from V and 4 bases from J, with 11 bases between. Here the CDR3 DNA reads TGTGCCACCAGATTGGGAAGCGCAGATACGCAGTATTTT. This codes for CATRLGSADTQYF.

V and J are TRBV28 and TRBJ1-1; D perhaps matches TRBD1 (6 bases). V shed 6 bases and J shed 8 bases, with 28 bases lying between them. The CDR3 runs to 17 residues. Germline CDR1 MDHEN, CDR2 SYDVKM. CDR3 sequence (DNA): TGTGCCAGCAGCCACCTGTGGGCAGGGGCGATCAAACCCGAAGCTTTCTTT. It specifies CASSHLWAGAIKPEAFF. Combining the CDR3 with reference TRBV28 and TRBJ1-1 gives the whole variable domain DVKVTQSSRYLVKRTGEKVFLECVQDMDHENMFWYRQDPGLGLRLIYFSYDVKMKEKGDIPEGYSVSREKKERFSLILESASTNQTSMYLCASSHLWAGAIKPEAFFGQGTRLTVV.

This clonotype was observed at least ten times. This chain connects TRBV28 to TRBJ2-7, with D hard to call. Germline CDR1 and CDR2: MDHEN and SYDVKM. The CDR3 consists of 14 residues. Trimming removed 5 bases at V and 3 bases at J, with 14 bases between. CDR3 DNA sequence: TGTGCCAGCAGTGAGTCCGGGTTTAACTACGAGCAGTACTTC. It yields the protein CASSESGFNYEQYF.

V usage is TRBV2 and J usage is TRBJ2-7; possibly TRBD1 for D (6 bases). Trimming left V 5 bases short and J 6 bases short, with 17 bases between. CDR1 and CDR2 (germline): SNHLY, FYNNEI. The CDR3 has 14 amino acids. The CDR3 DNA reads TGTGCCAGCAGTTTGGGCAGGGGAGTGCGCGAGCAGTACTTC. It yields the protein CASSLGRGVREQYF. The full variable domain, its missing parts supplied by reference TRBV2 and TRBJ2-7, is EPEVTQTPSHQVTQMGQEVILRCVPISNHLYFYWYRQILGQKVEFLVSFYNNEISEKSEIFDDQFSVERPDGSNFTLKIRSTKLEDSAMYFCASSLGRGVREQYFGPGTRLTVT.

CDR3 residues: CASSLRRDGSPLHF. The CDR3 region has the DNA TGCGCCAGCAGCCTCCGCAGGGACGGATCACCCCTCCACTTT. This chain uses TRBV5-1 with TRBJ1-6; tentatively, D is TRBD1 (5 bases). Trimming cost V 4 bases and J 10 bases, with 15 bases left between them. This CDR3 has 14 amino acids. Germline V gene sequence: CDR1 SGHRS, CDR2 YFSETQ.

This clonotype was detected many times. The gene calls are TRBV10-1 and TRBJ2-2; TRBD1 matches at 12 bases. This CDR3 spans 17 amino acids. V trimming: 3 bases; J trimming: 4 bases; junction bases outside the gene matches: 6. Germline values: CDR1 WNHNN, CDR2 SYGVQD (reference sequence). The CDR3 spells CASSDGTGGSGTGELFF. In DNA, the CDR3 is TGCGCCAGCAGTGATGGGACAGGGGGCAGCGGCACCGGGGAGCTGTTTTTT.

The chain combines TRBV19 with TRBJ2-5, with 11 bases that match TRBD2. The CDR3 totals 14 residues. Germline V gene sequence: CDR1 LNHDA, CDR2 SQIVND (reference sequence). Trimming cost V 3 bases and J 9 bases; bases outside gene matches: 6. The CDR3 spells CASSMLGLADPQYF. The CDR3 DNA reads TGTGCCAGTAGTATGTTGGGACTAGCGGACCCCCAGTACTTC.

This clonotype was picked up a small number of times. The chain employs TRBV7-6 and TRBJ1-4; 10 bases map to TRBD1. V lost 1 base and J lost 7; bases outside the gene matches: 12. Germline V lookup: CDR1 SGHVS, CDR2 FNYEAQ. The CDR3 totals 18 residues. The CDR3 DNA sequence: TGTGCCAGCAGCTTAGGAGGGGCGTCCGGGACAGGGGTTGAAAAACTGTTTTTT. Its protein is CASSLGGASGTGVEKLFF.

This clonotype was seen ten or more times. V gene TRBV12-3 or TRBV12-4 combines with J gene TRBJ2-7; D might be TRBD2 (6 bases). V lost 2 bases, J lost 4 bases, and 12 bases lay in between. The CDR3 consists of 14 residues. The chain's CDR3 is CASSLSGRYYEQYF. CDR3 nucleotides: TGTGCCAGCAGTTTATCCGGGAGATATTACGAGCAGTACTTC.